This T cell receptor beta chain was recovered during a study of T-cell reconstitution after alpha-beta-depleted transplantation in children (dated by TCRdb to the mid-2010s). In terms of the full investigation: Using TCR repertoire profiling, the study followed T-cell immune reconstitution in a quantitative way in children after TCRalphabeta/CD19-depleted allogeneic hematopoietic cell transplantation.

CDR1 and CDR2 are read off the germline V gene as SGHRS and YFSETQ. V is pared back by 4 bases and J by 1 base, with 14 bases lying between the germline termini. There are 15 amino acids in the CDR3, from cysteine to phenylalanine inclusive. Left in the record is the CDR3 DNA by itself, 45 bases read in frame from the first base. Points on this clonotype: Its antigen remains undetermined. No base quality information exists; no much larger clone differs at one position.

Library construction relied on PCR. Instrument used: Illumina HiSeq 2500. TCR library preparation used molecular barcoding, with unique molecular identifiers applied to normalize quantification of the TCRbeta repertoire. In TCRdb, the public reads were trimmed at Q25 with fastp and aligned with MiXCR, with productive beta chains retained. Each entry is one CDR3 protein sequence, shown with its most common DNA and genes. The sample table shows approximately 510,000 distinct CDR3 sequences, and 15% to 20% are seen once. Together, the top ten hold roughly 3.3% of the sample. The TCR comes from a human donor who donated a stem cell graft to a child with acute lymphoblastic leukemia. The sample here was PBMCs from the stem cell graft donor, taken from the stem cell graft. Recombination connected TRBV5-1 to TRBJ1-2; the D gene cannot be resolved reliably. The DNA sequence reads TGCGCCAGCAGCCTTACTGGTCACTTTAACTATGGCTACACCTTC. It is translated as CASSLTGHFNYGYTF.